Presented here are 20 T cell receptor beta chains from one specimen sequenced in a study of blood T cell repertoires in COVID-19. Clones were read by immunoSEQ multiplex PCR, and TCRdb kept only the in-frame ones, dropping some. The table has approximately 300,000 clones, roughly 89% seen once; the top ten hold about 5.2%. Sequenced: PBMCs or T cells enriched from blood (not recorded which). These receptors were obtained from a man in his sixties who had recovered from COVID-19.

The chain recombines TRBV4-3 with TRBJ2-3; 13 positions match TRBD2. The CDR3 is made up of 17 amino acids. Germline CDR1 is LGHNA and CDR2 is YSLEER. The ends lost 0 bases at V and 7 bases at J; junction bases unmatched: 7. CDR3 residues: CASSQELRTSGSNTQYF. CDR3 nucleotides: TGCGCCAGCAGCCAAGAGTTGCGGACTAGCGGGAGCAATACGCAGTATTTT.

CDR3 sequence (DNA): TGTGCCAGCAGTTATAAGCCGGGACAGGGGGTAGTTAATGAGCAGTTCTTC. Protein: CASSYKPGQGVVNEQFF. This chain uses TRBV2 with TRBJ2-1, with 11 bases lining up with TRBD1. CDR3 length: 17 residues. V shed 5 bases and J 7 bases; nucleotides not matched to a gene: 13. Germline CDR1 is SNHLY and CDR2 is FYNNEI.

The CDR3: CASSFTTGTEQFF. In DNA, the CDR3 is TGTGCCAGCAGCTTCACGACAGGCACGGAGCAGTTCTTC. The V and J genes are TRBV7-3 and TRBJ2-1, with a tentative D call TRBD1 (6 bases). V lost 3 bases and J 10 bases, leaving 13 bases between the germline ends. The CDR3 runs to 13 residues. Germline values: CDR1 SGHTA, CDR2 FQGTGA.

The chain is built from TRBV6-5 and TRBJ1-1, with a weak D call TRBD1 (5 bases). With 7 bases removed from V and 4 bases from J, the gap between germline ends came to 22 bases. Germline CDR1 is MNHEY and CDR2 is SVGAGI. The CDR3 spans 16 residues. CDR3 amino acids: CASTYSSVGRGTEAFF. The DNA of the CDR3 is TGTGCCAGCACCTACTCGTCAGTGGGTAGGGGCACTGAAGCTTTCTTT.

As to this clone: Other nucleotide sequences from this sample produce the same CDR3. The chain uses TRBV5-1 and TRBJ2-5; possible D gene TRBD1, 6 bases. Trimming pared 0 bases from V and 3 bases from J, leaving 6 bases between. The CDR3 spans 13 residues. Germline V CDR1 and CDR2: SGHRS, YFSETQ. The CDR3 DNA follows: TGCGCCAGCAGCTTGGGACAGGAAGAGACCCAGTACTTC. It encodes CASSLGQEETQYF.

The genes are TRBV5-1 and TRBJ1-6, with a weak D call TRBD1 (5 bases). The CDR3 is 16 amino acids. CDR1 and CDR2 from the germline V gene are SGHRS and YFSETQ. V was pared by 0 bases and J by 2 bases, with 9 bases between. In DNA form, the CDR3 reads TGCGCCAGCAGCTTGGCAGGGAACACCTATAATTCACCCCTCCACTTT. Its translation is CASSLAGNTYNSPLHF.

The genes are TRBV2 and TRBJ2-7, with D maybe TRBD2 (6 bases). Trimming stripped 2 bases from V and 7 bases from J, with 15 bases between. The CDR3 runs to 14 residues. Germline CDR1 and CDR2: SNHLY and FYNNEI. CDR3 sequence reads: CASSERRGYSEQYF. The DNA for the CDR3 is TGTGCCAGCAGTGAACGGCGGGGTTATAGTGAGCAGTACTTC.

This sequence joins TRBV18 and TRBJ2-2; 13 nucleotides line up with TRBD2. CDR1 is KGHSH and CDR2 is LQKENI in the germline V gene. Germline trimming cut 3 bases from V and 5 bases from J; bases unmatched to any gene: 9. CDR3 length: 18 residues. CDR3 protein: CASSPRLAGGSDTGELFF. CDR3 sequence (DNA): TGTGCCAGCTCACCTCGACTAGCGGGAGGTTCGGATACCGGGGAGCTGTTTTTT.

The chain couples TRBV19 to TRBJ1-1, with D tentatively TRBD1 (6 bases). CDR1 is LNHDA and CDR2 is SQIVND in the germline V gene (reference sequence). With 1 base removed from V and 9 bases from J, the gap between germline ends came to 9 bases. This CDR3 is built from 12 residues. The CDR3 sequence: CASSIGQGKAFF. DNA for the CDR3: TGTGCCAGTAGTATAGGGCAGGGGAAAGCTTTCTTT. The full variable domain, rest sourced from reference TRBV19 and TRBJ1-1, is DGGITQSPKYLFRKEGQNVTLSCEQNLNHDAMYWYRQDPGQGLRLIYYSQIVNDFQKGDIAEGYSVSREKKESFPLTVTSAQKNPTAFYLCASSIGQGKAFFGQGTRLTVV.

The chain is built from TRBV6-6 and TRBJ1-5; TRBD1 aligns across 8 bases. This CDR3 is 14 amino acids long. The V gene end was trimmed by 5 bases and the J gene end by 2 bases; junction bases not matched to a gene: 2. The germline V gene has CDR1 MNHNY and CDR2 SVGAGI (reference sequence). The CDR3 region has the DNA TGTGCCAGCAGTACACAGGGGGGCAATCAGCCCCAGCATTTT. This codes for CASSTQGGNQPQHF.

The gene calls are TRBV6-5 and TRBJ2-5; weak D call: TRBD1 (5 bases). V lost 0 bases and J 4 bases, leaving 6 bases between the germline ends. The germline gives CDR1 MNHEY, CDR2 SVGAGI. This CDR3 has 13 residues. The CDR3 is CASSYSGRETQYF. CDR3 DNA: TGTGCCAGCAGTTACTCGGGGCGAGAGACCCAGTACTTC.

As DNA, the CDR3 is TGCGCCAGCAGCTTGGAGGGGCAGGAGTTTAATGAGCAGTTCTTC. It is translated as CASSLEGQEFNEQFF. V and J are TRBV5-1 and TRBJ2-1; TRBD1 is a possible D gene (5 bases). Germline loops: CDR1 SGHRS, CDR2 YFSETQ. Trimming stripped 0 bases from V and 7 bases from J, with 14 bases between. The CDR3 loop spans 15 amino acids.

V is TRBV28 and J is TRBJ2-1, with TRBD2 matching over 8 bases. V was clipped by 2 bases and J by 6 bases; unmatched bases: 9. The germline V gene has CDR1 MDHEN and CDR2 SYDVKM. The CDR3 has 16 residues. CDR3 sequence: CASSLVGLARGNEQFF. CDR3 bases: TGTGCCAGCAGTTTAGTCGGACTAGCCAGAGGCAATGAGCAGTTCTTC.

The chain couples TRBV28 to TRBJ1-5, with TRBD1 matching 9 bases. The ends lost 6 bases at V and 6 bases at J; junction bases unmatched: 12. The CDR3 has 16 residues. Germline loops: CDR1 MDHEN, CDR2 SYDVKM. The CDR3 nucleotides read TGTGCCAGCAGGATCGCCGGACAGGGGTCGGCTCAGCCCCAGCATTTT. It yields the protein CASRIAGQGSAQPQHF. Filled out from reference TRBV28 and TRBJ1-5, the complete variable domain reads DVKVTQSSRYLVKRTGEKVFLECVQDMDHENMFWYRQDPGLGLRLIYFSYDVKMKEKGDIPEGYSVSREKKERFSLILESASTNQTSMYLCASRIAGQGSAQPQHFGDGTRLSIL.

V is TRBV5-1 and J is TRBJ2-7; 7 bases line up with TRBD1. CDR1 and CDR2 from the germline V gene are SGHRS and YFSETQ. The length of the CDR3 is 16 residues. Trimming removed 7 bases from V and 1 base from J; junction bases left unmatched: 14. The CDR3 DNA reads TGCGCCAGCTGCTATGCCGCCGGACAGGAGTCCTACGAGCAGTACTTC. As protein: CASCYAAGQESYEQYF.

This chain connects TRBV23-1 to TRBJ2-7; no clear D. TRBV23-1 is treated as an ORF (open reading frame) with a function not yet certain. V was trimmed by 6 bases and J by 3 bases, leaving 21 bases between them. CDR3 length equals 16 residues. CDR3 region: CASSLSGKFNYYEQYF. Written as DNA, the CDR3 is TGCGCCAGCAGCCTTTCGGGTAAATTTAACTACTACGAGCAGTACTTC.

The J gene is TRBJ1-5, the V gene TRBV19; 7 bases line up with TRBD1. Germline V gives CDR1 LNHDA, CDR2 SQIVND (reference sequence). The CDR3 has 15 amino acids. After removal of 6 bases from V and 5 bases from J, the junction contained 10 bases not matched to a gene. Written as DNA, the CDR3 is TGTGCCAGTAGGGGGACCGGGACAGCTTATCAGCCCCAGCATTTT. Translation gives CASRGTGTAYQPQHF.

V and J are TRBV15 and TRBJ2-1, with TRBD2 matching 7 bases. The V gene's germline CDR1 is LNHNV and CDR2 YYDKDF (reference sequence). The CDR3 has 16 residues. V lost 2 bases and J lost 7; bases outside the gene matches: 11. This chain's CDR3 is CATSRTGTTFTNEQFF. CDR3 in DNA: TGTGCCACCAGCAGAACCGGGACTACCTTCACGAATGAGCAGTTCTTC.

The chain recombines TRBV12-3 or TRBV12-4 with TRBJ1-2; D is possibly TRBD1 (5 bases). The V end lost 6 bases, the J end lost 4 bases, and 12 bases lay between the germline ends. The CDR3 has 13 amino acids. CDR3 nucleotides: TGTGCCAGCAGGGGGCCGGGGGGCTATGGCTACACCTTC. It yields the protein CASRGPGGYGYTF.

The chain couples TRBV9 to TRBJ1-3, with D maybe TRBD1 (5 bases). The germline gives CDR1 SGDLS, CDR2 YYNGEE. The CDR3 loop spans 15 amino acids. Trimming removed 2 bases at V and 3 bases at J, with 12 bases between. The CDR3 region has the DNA TGTGCCAGCAGCGTTAGGGCGGGGGTTGGAAACACCATATATTTT. Translated: CASSVRAGVGNTIYF.